Listed below are T cell receptor beta chains from one sample, sequenced in a study of shared clonotypes between healthy human individuals. Sequencing was performed with immunoSEQ multiplex PCR; in TCRdb, only in-frame clones are kept and a portion is missing. Among around 2.5 million clones listed, roughly 93% were seen once. Sequencing input: naive CD4+ T cells from PBMCs. The receptors here all came from a man aged 18 to 35 in good health. Some clones in this sample may be carry-over from other donors' samples. Each CDR3 is given with its conserved first and last residue. D genes are given only for firm matches. The size field is filled for only some rows; it gives once, few, many or a size class.

d_gene: TRBD1
abundance: -
j_gene: TRBJ2-5
v_gene: TRBV5-4
CDR3nt: TGTGCCAGCAGCAAAGGACAGGGCCAAGAGACCCAGTACTTC
CDR3aa: CASSKGQGQETQYF

d_gene: TRBD1
abundance: -
j_gene: TRBJ1-5
v_gene: TRBV27
CDR3nt: TGTGCCAGCAGTTGGTCGGGACAGGGACCTACAGCCCAGCATTTT
CDR3aa: CASSWSGQGPTAQHF

d_gene: TRBD2
abundance: -
j_gene: TRBJ2-3
v_gene: TRBV2
CDR3nt: TGTGCCAGCAGTGAAGGAGCGGGGCTTAGCACAGATACGCAGTATTTT
CDR3aa: CASSEGAGLSTDTQYF

d_gene: -
abundance: -
j_gene: TRBJ2-3
v_gene: TRBV5-1
CDR3nt: TGCGCCAGCAGCGAGGGGGGCCTAGGGGATACGCAGTATTTT
CDR3aa: CASSEGGLGDTQYF

d_gene: TRBD1
abundance: -
j_gene: TRBJ2-7
v_gene: TRBV6-5
CDR3nt: TGTGCCAGCAGTTACTCGGGACAGGGCCCCTACGAGCAGTACTTC
CDR3aa: CASSYSGQGPYEQYF

d_gene: TRBD2
abundance: -
j_gene: TRBJ2-1
v_gene: TRBV5-1
CDR3nt: TGCGCCAGCAGCTTCGGACTAGCGGGATCTAGCTCCTACAATGAGCAGTTCTTC
CDR3aa: CASSFGLAGSSSYNEQFF

d_gene: -
abundance: -
j_gene: TRBJ2-7
v_gene: TRBV6-7
CDR3nt: TGTGCCAGCAGTTACCCCCGGGTCGTTGTCTCCGCCAGGAGGGAGCAGTACTTC
CDR3aa: CASSYPRVVVSARREQYF

d_gene: -
abundance: -
j_gene: TRBJ1-4
v_gene: TRBV18
CDR3nt: TGTGCCAGCTCACCTTCAAGACTTGCAACTAATGAAAAACTGTTTTTT
CDR3aa: CASSPSRLATNEKLFF

d_gene: -
abundance: -
j_gene: TRBJ2-1
v_gene: TRBV5-1
CDR3nt: TGCGCCAGCAGCTTCGGCGATGCCGGAGACAATGAGCAGTTCTTC
CDR3aa: CASSFGDAGDNEQFF

d_gene: -
abundance: once
j_gene: TRBJ2-2
v_gene: TRBV28
CDR3nt: TGTGCCAGCAGTCAAGCCCTCCCGGCTAGCACCGGGGAGCTGTTTTTT
CDR3aa: CASSQALPASTGELFF

d_gene: -
abundance: -
j_gene: TRBJ1-2
v_gene: TRBV4-2
CDR3nt: TGTGCCAGCAGCCGTACGGGGGGGGGCTATGGCTACACCTTC
CDR3aa: CASSRTGGGYGYTF

d_gene: -
abundance: -
j_gene: TRBJ2-5
v_gene: TRBV20-1
CDR3nt: TGCAGTGCTAGTTCCTGGACCCAGTACTTC
CDR3aa: CSASSWTQYF

d_gene: -
abundance: -
j_gene: TRBJ1-5
v_gene: TRBV7-8
CDR3nt: TGTGCCAGCAGCTTAGATACAGGGCAAGGTAATCAGCCCCAGCATTTT
CDR3aa: CASSLDTGQGNQPQHF

d_gene: -
abundance: once
j_gene: TRBJ1-4
v_gene: TRBV5-1
CDR3nt: TGCGCCAGCAGGGACAGCGGAAATGAAAAACTGTTTTTT
CDR3aa: CASRDSGNEKLFF

d_gene: -
abundance: -
j_gene: TRBJ1-2
v_gene: TRBV29-1
CDR3nt: TGCAGCGTTGAATTAAGGAGGCAGGGTCATAACTATGGCTACACCTTC
CDR3aa: CSVELRRQGHNYGYTF

d_gene: -
abundance: -
j_gene: TRBJ2-2
v_gene: TRBV30
CDR3nt: TGTGCCTGGAGTGGTTTTGTGGCCGGGGAGCTGTTTTTT
CDR3aa: CAWSGFVAGELFF

d_gene: -
abundance: -
j_gene: TRBJ2-7
v_gene: TRBV9
CDR3nt: TGTGCCAGCAGCGTAGCAGGGCAATCCTACGAGCAGTACTTC
CDR3aa: CASSVAGQSYEQYF

d_gene: -
abundance: -
j_gene: TRBJ2-7
v_gene: TRBV2
CDR3nt: TGTGCCAGCAGCCTCGGAATGACGGTGGCCTACGAGCAGTACTTC
CDR3aa: CASSLGMTVAYEQYF

d_gene: -
abundance: -
j_gene: TRBJ1-1
v_gene: TRBV7-3
CDR3nt: TGTGCCAGCAGCTTATATGAGGGCACTGAAGCTTTCTTT
CDR3aa: CASSLYEGTEAFF

d_gene: -
abundance: -
j_gene: TRBJ1-5
v_gene: TRBV6-1
CDR3nt: TGTGCCAGCAGTGAAGGGGTACAGAGGCCCCAGCATTTT
CDR3aa: CASSEGVQRPQHF

d_gene: TRBD2
abundance: -
j_gene: TRBJ2-5
v_gene: TRBV27
CDR3nt: TGTGCCAGCAGTAAGGGGACTAGTAGGGAGACCCAGTACTTC
CDR3aa: CASSKGTSRETQYF

d_gene: -
abundance: -
j_gene: TRBJ1-1
v_gene: TRBV6-6
CDR3nt: TGTGCCAGCCCCGATTCCATGAACACTGAAGCTTTCTTT
CDR3aa: CASPDSMNTEAFF